Shown below are 6 T cell receptor beta chains from a single sample sequenced in a study of CD8 T cells in Susac syndrome. After extraction with the RNeasy kit, about 0.45 to 1 ug of the RNA was reverse transcribed using random hexamers. Via MiXCR, TCRdb re-called the immunoSEQ multiplex PCR reads, giving one row per CDR3 protein. There are roughly 140,000 distinct CDR3 sequences in the sample; 85% to 95% occur only once, and 0.21% lies in the top ten. Sequencing was performed on CD8+ T cells from PBMCs. Every receptor here comes from a human donor with multiple sclerosis.

In its sample, this clonotype was seen a few times. This chain links TRBV6-2 or TRBV6-3 with TRBJ2-2, with D perhaps TRBD1 (5 bases). Looked up from germline, CDR1 is MNHEY and CDR2 is SVGEGT. The CDR3 covers 14 residues. Trimming stripped 1 base from V and 7 bases from J, with 10 bases between. CDR3 loop: CASSYYQGSGELFF. CDR3 coding DNA: TGTGCCAGCAGTTACTACCAGGGAAGCGGGGAGCTGTTTTTT.

In this sample, this clonotype turned up once. CDR3 DNA sequence: TGTGCCAGCCTGTTGTCTAGCGGGGGGTATTCAGATACGCAGTATTTT. Its translation is CASLLSSGGYSDTQYF. The genes are TRBV2 and TRBJ2-3; TRBD2 aligns across 11 bases. This CDR3 is built from 16 residues. CDR1 is SNHLY and CDR2 is FYNNEI in the germline V gene. The ends lost 8 bases at V and 4 bases at J; junction bases unmatched: 11.

This rearrangement joins TRBV2 to TRBJ1-5; D gene ambiguous. The CDR3 has 15 amino acids. V was cut by 5 bases and J by 6 bases, with 17 bases left in between. Germline assignment: CDR1 SNHLY and CDR2 FYNNEI. The CDR3, as DNA: TGTGCCAGCAGTTACAATCGGGCCTCAGGTCAGCCCCAGCATTTT. It is translated as CASSYNRASGQPQHF.

The J gene is TRBJ2-3, the V gene TRBV13; no reliable D call. The germline CDR1 and CDR2 sequences are PRHDT and FYEKMQ (reference sequence). Between the trimmed V and J ends, which lost 6 bases and 2 bases, there was a span of 15 bases. The CDR3 sequence is 15 residues long. The CDR3 reads CASSSPYVDTDTQYF. Here the CDR3 DNA reads TGTGCCAGCAGTTCCCCGTACGTAGACACAGATACGCAGTATTTT.

V is TRBV27 and J is TRBJ2-4, with TRBD2 matching over 8 bases. This CDR3 comprises 13 residues. V was pared by 9 bases and J by 6 bases, with 7 bases of the junction left unmatched. Germline assignment: CDR1 MNHEY and CDR2 SMNVEV (reference sequence). The chain's CDR3 is CARLPGGRNIQYF. In DNA, the CDR3 is TGTGCCAGGCTCCCGGGGGGGCGAAACATTCAGTACTTC.

The CDR3 spells CASSIGRGGYTF. In DNA form, the CDR3 reads TGTGCCAGCAGTATTGGCAGGGGTGGCTACACCTTC. The chain employs TRBV12-3 or TRBV12-4 and TRBJ1-2; maybe TRBD1 (6 bases). Trimming shortened V by 5 bases and J by 7 bases, and 11 bases separated the two germline ends. This CDR3 has 12 residues.